The source of this T cell receptor beta chain is a study of breast tumors, draining lymph nodes, adjacent tissues. Broader study findings: Compared with lymph nodes, tumors were less diverse; compared with nontumor tissue, more. Data fit most tumor T cells coming from lymph node, expanding in tumor.

Samples came from axillary lymph nodes draining the breast cancer. The table lists this clonotype with a count of one. Its antigen is not identified. TCRdb re-called the multiplex PCR reads with MiXCR, one entry per CDR3 protein. The sample records around 230,000 distinct CDR3 sequences, 34% being singletons. This CDR3 spans 16 amino acids. The J segment lost 0 bases and the V segment lost 2 bases, leaving 3 bases of the junction unmatched. The sample was axillary lymph node tissue. This rearrangement joins TRBV12-3 or TRBV12-4 to TRBJ2-7, with 11 bases identical to TRBD1. The receptor comes from a female donor with breast cancer. Some clones in this sample may be carry-over from other donors' samples. The CDR3 is CASSLTGTGGSYEQYF. The DNA for the CDR3 is TGTGCCAGCAGTTTAACCGGGACAGGGGGCTCCTACGAGCAGTACTTC.